These T cell receptor beta chains were read from a single sample in a study of naive and memory T cell subsets. TCRdb recomputed calls from the UMI-ligation and nested PCR reads with MiXCR, one row per CDR3 protein. The profile shows approximately 82,000 distinct CDR3 sequences, more than 6.5% of them singletons. Sequencing was done on a sample of central memory CD4+ T cells from blood. The source of these receptors is a human donor in good health. Both conserved end residues are part of each CDR3. D genes are given only for firm matches. Expanded clones are given a class, and other clones once, few, many or no size at all.

cdr3_length: 15; clone_size: NA; d_call: TRBD1; j_call: TRBJ1-6; v_call: TRBV12-3/TRBV12-4; cdr3_aa: CASSLDRAHNSPLHF; cdr3_nt: TGTGCCAGCAGCCTCGACAGGGCCCATAATTCACCCCTCCACTTT
cdr3_length: 17; clone_size: many; d_call: NA; j_call: TRBJ1-5; v_call: TRBV21-1; cdr3_aa: CASSKAGRDPPYQPQHF; cdr3_nt: TGTGCCAGCAGCAAAGCGGGGAGGGACCCCCCCTATCAGCCCCAGCATTTT
cdr3_length: 15; clone_size: NA; d_call: TRBD2; j_call: TRBJ2-3; v_call: TRBV2; cdr3_aa: CASDPGLAGTDTQYF; cdr3_nt: TGTGCCAGTGATCCCGGACTAGCGGGGACAGATACGCAGTATTTT
cdr3_length: 17; clone_size: NA; d_call: TRBD1; j_call: TRBJ2-2; v_call: TRBV24-1; cdr3_aa: CATSDYSDRDITGELFF; cdr3_nt: TGTGCCACCAGTGATTACTCCGACAGGGATATCACCGGGGAGCTGTTTTTT
cdr3_length: 17; clone_size: many; d_call: NA; j_call: TRBJ2-1; v_call: TRBV7-8; cdr3_aa: CASQAARGRVMNNEQFF; cdr3_nt: TGTGCCAGCCAGGCGGCTCGTGGCAGGGTTATGAACAATGAGCAGTTCTTC
cdr3_length: 16; clone_size: many; d_call: NA; j_call: TRBJ2-7; v_call: TRBV7-8; cdr3_aa: CASSLVVYGPNYEQYF; cdr3_nt: TGTGCCAGCAGCTTAGTTGTGTACGGCCCCAACTACGAGCAGTACTTC
cdr3_length: 16; clone_size: few; d_call: TRBD2; j_call: TRBJ2-1; v_call: TRBV7-2; cdr3_aa: CASSPGRGRVGNEQFF; cdr3_nt: TGTGCCAGCAGCCCGGGCCGCGGGAGAGTGGGGAATGAGCAGTTCTTC
cdr3_length: 12; clone_size: NA; d_call: NA; j_call: TRBJ1-1; v_call: TRBV6-2/TRBV6-3; cdr3_aa: CATRGRNTEAFF; cdr3_nt: TGTGCCACACGGGGGAGGAACACTGAAGCTTTCTTT
cdr3_length: 15; clone_size: few; d_call: TRBD1; j_call: TRBJ2-2; v_call: TRBV18; cdr3_aa: CASSLTGAGTGELFF; cdr3_nt: TGTGCCAGCTCACTGACAGGGGCCGGCACCGGGGAGCTGTTTTTT
cdr3_length: 13; clone_size: many; d_call: NA; j_call: TRBJ1-1; v_call: TRBV5-1; cdr3_aa: CASRVSQNTEAFF; cdr3_nt: TGCGCCAGCAGGGTCTCTCAGAACACTGAAGCTTTCTTT
cdr3_length: 17; clone_size: many; d_call: NA; j_call: TRBJ2-6; v_call: TRBV6-2/TRBV6-3; cdr3_aa: CASTATRQSSGANVLTF; cdr3_nt: TGTGCCAGCACCGCTACGAGACAGAGCTCTGGGGCCAACGTCCTGACTTTC
cdr3_length: 14; clone_size: many; d_call: NA; j_call: TRBJ2-7; v_call: TRBV12-3/TRBV12-4; cdr3_aa: CASSFQGGPGEQYF; cdr3_nt: TGTGCCAGCAGTTTCCAGGGGGGGCCGGGCGAGCAGTACTTC
cdr3_length: 14; clone_size: few; d_call: NA; j_call: TRBJ1-5; v_call: TRBV7-2; cdr3_aa: CASSLKFGDQPQHF; cdr3_nt: TGTGCCAGCAGCTTAAAGTTCGGTGATCAGCCCCAGCATTTT
cdr3_length: 13; clone_size: many; d_call: NA; j_call: TRBJ1-4; v_call: TRBV2; cdr3_aa: CASRGTTNEKLFF; cdr3_nt: TGTGCCAGCAGGGGGACAACTAATGAAAAACTGTTTTTT
cdr3_length: 19; clone_size: many; d_call: TRBD1; j_call: TRBJ1-5; v_call: TRBV7-9; cdr3_aa: CASSFYRATGGKSNQPQHF; cdr3_nt: TGTGCCAGCAGCTTTTACCGGGCCACAGGGGGTAAAAGCAATCAGCCCCAGCATTTT
cdr3_length: 13; clone_size: many; d_call: TRBD2; j_call: TRBJ2-6; v_call: TRBV19; cdr3_aa: CATGGNGANVLTF; cdr3_nt: TGTGCCACCGGGGGGAATGGGGCCAACGTCCTGACTTTC
cdr3_length: 13; clone_size: many; d_call: NA; j_call: TRBJ1-1; v_call: TRBV30; cdr3_aa: CAWSLTGNTEAFF; cdr3_nt: TGTGCCTGGAGCTTGACAGGTAACACTGAAGCTTTCTTT
cdr3_length: 15; clone_size: NA; d_call: TRBD1; j_call: TRBJ2-5; v_call: TRBV6-1; cdr3_aa: CASSEVIRGLETQYF; cdr3_nt: TGTGCCAGCAGTGAAGTTATCAGGGGGCTTGAGACCCAGTACTTC
cdr3_length: 14; clone_size: NA; d_call: NA; j_call: TRBJ2-7; v_call: TRBV7-2; cdr3_aa: CASSLGLGSNEQYF; cdr3_nt: TGTGCCAGCAGCTTAGGTTTGGGATCTAACGAGCAGTACTTC
cdr3_length: 12; clone_size: many; d_call: NA; j_call: TRBJ2-1; v_call: TRBV18; cdr3_aa: CASSLSGREQFF; cdr3_nt: TGTGCCAGCTCCCTCAGTGGCAGAGAGCAGTTCTTC
cdr3_length: 15; clone_size: few; d_call: NA; j_call: TRBJ1-2; v_call: TRBV6-2/TRBV6-3; cdr3_aa: CASSYSISPMDGYTF; cdr3_nt: TGTGCCAGCAGTTACTCAATATCCCCGATGGATGGCTACACCTTC
cdr3_length: 14; clone_size: NA; d_call: TRBD1; j_call: TRBJ2-1; v_call: TRBV6-2/TRBV6-3; cdr3_aa: CASSKDRGRNEQFF; cdr3_nt: TGTGCCAGCAGTAAAGACAGGGGTCGCAATGAGCAGTTCTTC
cdr3_length: 17; clone_size: NA; d_call: NA; j_call: TRBJ2-7; v_call: TRBV5-1; cdr3_aa: CASSLQTGIYSSYEQYF; cdr3_nt: TGCGCCAGCAGCTTGCAAACAGGAATTTATAGCTCCTACGAGCAGTACTTC
cdr3_length: 12; clone_size: few; d_call: NA; j_call: TRBJ2-2; v_call: TRBV3-1; cdr3_aa: CASSPREGELFF; cdr3_nt: TGTGCCAGCAGCCCCCGGGAAGGGGAGCTGTTTTTT
cdr3_length: 15; clone_size: many; d_call: NA; j_call: TRBJ2-5; v_call: TRBV6-2/TRBV6-3; cdr3_aa: CASSYGQLSGETQYF; cdr3_nt: TGTGCCAGCAGTTACGGGCAACTTTCCGGGGAGACCCAGTACTTC
cdr3_length: 13; clone_size: many; d_call: NA; j_call: TRBJ2-5; v_call: TRBV28; cdr3_aa: CASSFEGRETQYF; cdr3_nt: TGTGCCAGCAGTTTTGAGGGCCGGGAGACCCAGTACTTC
cdr3_length: 16; clone_size: many; d_call: NA; j_call: TRBJ1-4; v_call: TRBV7-2; cdr3_aa: CASSLVAGATNEKLFF; cdr3_nt: TGTGCCAGCAGCTTAGTTGCGGGTGCAACTAATGAAAAACTGTTTTTT
cdr3_length: 14; clone_size: NA; d_call: NA; j_call: TRBJ1-2; v_call: TRBV20-1; cdr3_aa: CSAREREANYGYTF; cdr3_nt: TGCAGTGCTAGGGAGAGGGAAGCTAACTATGGCTACACCTTC
cdr3_length: 15; clone_size: many; d_call: NA; j_call: TRBJ2-3; v_call: TRBV12-3/TRBV12-4; cdr3_aa: CASSRYREGTDTQYF; cdr3_nt: TGTGCCAGCAGTCGCTACCGTGAGGGCACAGATACGCAGTATTTT
cdr3_length: 15; clone_size: many; d_call: TRBD1; j_call: TRBJ1-6; v_call: TRBV30; cdr3_aa: CAWSVRGQAVSPLHF; cdr3_nt: TGTGCCTGGAGTGTACGGGGACAGGCAGTTTCACCCCTCCACTTT
cdr3_length: 16; clone_size: few; d_call: TRBD2; j_call: TRBJ2-1; v_call: TRBV30; cdr3_aa: CAWSVLADAPYNEQFF; cdr3_nt: TGTGCCTGGAGTGTACTAGCGGATGCTCCCTACAATGAGCAGTTCTTC
cdr3_length: 17; clone_size: NA; d_call: TRBD1; j_call: TRBJ1-4; v_call: TRBV4-3; cdr3_aa: CASSQDLDSQGAVKLFF; cdr3_nt: TGCGCCAGCAGCCAAGATTTGGATTCACAGGGGGCTGTAAAACTGTTTTTT
cdr3_length: 15; clone_size: few; d_call: NA; j_call: TRBJ2-3; v_call: TRBV12-3/TRBV12-4; cdr3_aa: CASSSTGVGTDTQYF; cdr3_nt: TGTGCCAGCAGCTCAACGGGGGTTGGCACAGATACGCAGTATTTT
cdr3_length: 16; clone_size: NA; d_call: NA; j_call: TRBJ2-1; v_call: TRBV6-2/TRBV6-3; cdr3_aa: CASSFTNGGDYNEQFF; cdr3_nt: TGTGCCAGCAGTTTCACGAACGGGGGCGACTACAATGAGCAGTTCTTC
cdr3_length: 13; clone_size: few; d_call: TRBD2; j_call: TRBJ2-1; v_call: TRBV6-6; cdr3_aa: CANKEGSGAEQFF; cdr3_nt: TGTGCCAACAAAGAAGGTAGCGGGGCCGAGCAGTTCTTC
cdr3_length: 14; clone_size: many; d_call: TRBD1; j_call: TRBJ1-1; v_call: TRBV20-1; cdr3_aa: CSAYIRDRATEAFF; cdr3_nt: TGCAGTGCGTATATCCGGGACAGGGCGACTGAAGCTTTCTTT
cdr3_length: 15; clone_size: many; d_call: NA; j_call: TRBJ1-5; v_call: TRBV7-8; cdr3_aa: CASSPQGQVNQPQHF; cdr3_nt: TGTGCCAGCAGCCCCCAAGGGCAGGTTAATCAGCCCCAGCATTTT
cdr3_length: 15; clone_size: many; d_call: NA; j_call: TRBJ1-1; v_call: TRBV30; cdr3_aa: CAWTESTAKNTEAFF; cdr3_nt: TGTGCCTGGACAGAATCTACAGCAAAGAACACTGAAGCTTTCTTT
cdr3_length: 19; clone_size: NA; d_call: NA; j_call: TRBJ2-6; v_call: TRBV7-9; cdr3_aa: CASSLSAGANPSGANVLTF; cdr3_nt: TGTGCCAGCAGCTTATCCGCCGGGGCGAACCCCTCTGGGGCCAACGTCCTGACTTTC
cdr3_length: 13; clone_size: many; d_call: NA; j_call: TRBJ2-1; v_call: TRBV6-5; cdr3_aa: CASSYVVRGEQFF; cdr3_nt: TGTGCCAGCAGTTACGTTGTCCGCGGTGAGCAGTTCTTC
cdr3_length: 14; clone_size: many; d_call: NA; j_call: TRBJ1-1; v_call: TRBV12-3/TRBV12-4; cdr3_aa: CASSFFSGGAEAFF; cdr3_nt: TGTGCCAGCAGTTTTTTTTCGGGGGGGGCTGAAGCTTTCTTT
cdr3_length: 15; clone_size: many; d_call: TRBD1; j_call: TRBJ1-1; v_call: TRBV7-6; cdr3_aa: CASSPRTGVNTEAFF; cdr3_nt: TGTGCCAGCAGCCCTCGGACAGGAGTGAACACTGAAGCTTTCTTT
cdr3_length: 15; clone_size: few; d_call: NA; j_call: TRBJ2-6; v_call: TRBV19; cdr3_aa: CASREGRGGANVLTF; cdr3_nt: TGTGCCAGTAGAGAGGGTCGAGGTGGGGCCAACGTCCTGACTTTC
cdr3_length: 15; clone_size: NA; d_call: NA; j_call: TRBJ1-4; v_call: TRBV7-2; cdr3_aa: CASSLGGPVGEKLFF; cdr3_nt: TGTGCCAGCAGCTTAGGGGGCCCTGTGGGAGAAAAACTGTTTTTT
cdr3_length: 17; clone_size: few; d_call: TRBD2; j_call: TRBJ2-3; v_call: TRBV20-1; cdr3_aa: CSALSGGAGRSGVTQYF; cdr3_nt: TGCAGTGCTCTTAGCGGGGGGGCAGGACGTTCTGGTGTTACGCAGTATTTT
cdr3_length: 16; clone_size: many; d_call: NA; j_call: TRBJ1-3; v_call: TRBV6-2/TRBV6-3; cdr3_aa: CASSKGRSQYGNTIYF; cdr3_nt: TGTGCCAGCAGCAAGGGACGGAGTCAATATGGAAACACCATATATTTT
cdr3_length: 15; clone_size: many; d_call: NA; j_call: TRBJ1-3; v_call: TRBV18; cdr3_aa: CASSVGLSTETTIYF; cdr3_nt: TGTGCCAGCTCCGTAGGGCTCTCGACGGAAACCACCATATATTTT
cdr3_length: 14; clone_size: many; d_call: TRBD1; j_call: TRBJ1-1; v_call: TRBV20-1; cdr3_aa: CSAPNDRGNTEAFF; cdr3_nt: TGCAGTGCCCCGAACGACAGGGGGAACACTGAAGCTTTCTTT
cdr3_length: 13; clone_size: many; d_call: NA; j_call: TRBJ2-4; v_call: TRBV6-5; cdr3_aa: CASSYDTGNIQYF; cdr3_nt: TGTGCCAGCAGTTATGACACAGGAAACATTCAGTACTTC
cdr3_length: 16; clone_size: few; d_call: TRBD1; j_call: TRBJ1-6; v_call: TRBV7-6; cdr3_aa: CASSPRRQGYNSPLHF; cdr3_nt: TGTGCCAGCAGCCCGCGAAGACAGGGATATAATTCACCCCTCCACTTT